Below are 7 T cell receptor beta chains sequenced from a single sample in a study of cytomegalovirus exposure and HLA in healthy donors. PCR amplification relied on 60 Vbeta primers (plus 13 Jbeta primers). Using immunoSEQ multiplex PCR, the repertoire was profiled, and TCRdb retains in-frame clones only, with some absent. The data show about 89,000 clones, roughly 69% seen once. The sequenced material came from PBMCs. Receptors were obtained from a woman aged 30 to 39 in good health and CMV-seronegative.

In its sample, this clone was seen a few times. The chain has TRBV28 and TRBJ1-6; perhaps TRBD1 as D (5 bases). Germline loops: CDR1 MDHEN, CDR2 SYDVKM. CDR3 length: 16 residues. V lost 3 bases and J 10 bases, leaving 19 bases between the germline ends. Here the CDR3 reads CASSLLGATSWSPLHF. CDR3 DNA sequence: TGTGCCAGCAGTTTGTTAGGGGCCACGTCCTGGTCACCCCTCCACTTT.

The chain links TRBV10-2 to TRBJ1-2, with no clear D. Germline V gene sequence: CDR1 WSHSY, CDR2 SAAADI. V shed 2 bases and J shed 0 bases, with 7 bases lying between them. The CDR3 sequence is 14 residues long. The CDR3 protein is CASSEEEANYGYTF. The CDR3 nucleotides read TGCGCCAGCAGTGAGGAGGAGGCTAACTATGGCTACACCTTC.

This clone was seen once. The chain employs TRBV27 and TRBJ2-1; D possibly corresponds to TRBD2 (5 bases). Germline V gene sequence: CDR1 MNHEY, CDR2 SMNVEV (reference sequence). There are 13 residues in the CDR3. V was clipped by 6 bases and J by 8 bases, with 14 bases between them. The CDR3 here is CASRGGPRDEQFF. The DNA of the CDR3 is TGTGCCAGCAGAGGAGGCCCAAGGGATGAGCAGTTCTTC.

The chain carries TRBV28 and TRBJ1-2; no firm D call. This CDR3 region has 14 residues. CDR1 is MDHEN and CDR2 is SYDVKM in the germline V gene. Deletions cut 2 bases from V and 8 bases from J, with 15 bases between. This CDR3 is CASSLGATIGGYTF. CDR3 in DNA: TGTGCCAGCAGTTTAGGCGCGACGATCGGGGGCTACACCTTC.

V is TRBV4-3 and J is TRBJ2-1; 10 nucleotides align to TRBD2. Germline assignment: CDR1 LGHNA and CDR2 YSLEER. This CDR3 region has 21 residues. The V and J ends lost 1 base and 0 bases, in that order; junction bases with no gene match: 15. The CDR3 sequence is CASSQVTPLAGVPSSYNEQFF. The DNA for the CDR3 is TGCGCCAGCAGCCAAGTAACCCCCCTAGCGGGAGTCCCGAGCTCCTACAATGAGCAGTTCTTC.

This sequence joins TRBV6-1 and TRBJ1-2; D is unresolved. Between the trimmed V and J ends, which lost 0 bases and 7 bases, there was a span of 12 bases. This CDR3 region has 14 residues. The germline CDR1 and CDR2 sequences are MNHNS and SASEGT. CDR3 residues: CASSEAGLRGGYTF. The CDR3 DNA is TGTGCCAGCAGTGAAGCCGGCCTGCGGGGTGGCTACACCTTC.

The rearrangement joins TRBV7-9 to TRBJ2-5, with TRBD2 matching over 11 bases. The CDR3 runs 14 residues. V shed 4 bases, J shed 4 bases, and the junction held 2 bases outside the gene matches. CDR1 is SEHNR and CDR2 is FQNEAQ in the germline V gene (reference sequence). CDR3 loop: CASSYLAGGETQYF. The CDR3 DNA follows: TGTGCCAGCAGCTACCTAGCGGGAGGAGAGACCCAGTACTTC.